These T cell receptor beta chains were read from a single sample in a study of blood T cell repertoires in COVID-19. Only in-frame clones appear in the TCRdb table, and some are missing; sequencing was by immunoSEQ multiplex PCR. Here the sample spans some 150,000 clones, approximately 84% being singletons. Sequenced input: peripheral blood. The receptor set was obtained from a human donor with acute or convalescent COVID-19. The donor label of this sample is uncertain. CDR3s include the opening cysteine and the closing phenylalanine or tryptophan. The D gene is left open where the match is weak. Part of the rows lack a size; the others show once, few, many or a class for expanded clones.

v_call: TRBV7-9; d_call: .; clone_size: .; j_call: TRBJ2-5; cdr3_nt: TGTGCCAGCAGTCGGACAGTCTCGGAGACCCAGTACTTC; cdr3_aa: CASSRTVSETQYF
v_call: TRBV6-5; d_call: TRBD1; clone_size: .; j_call: TRBJ1-3; cdr3_nt: TGTGCCAGCAGTACCTGGACAGGGGAAAGAAACACCATATATTTT; cdr3_aa: CASSTWTGERNTIYF
v_call: TRBV19; d_call: .; clone_size: .; j_call: TRBJ2-1; cdr3_nt: TGTGCCAGTAGTATAGGGAGGGGTTACTCCTACAATGAGCAGTTCTTC; cdr3_aa: CASSIGRGYSYNEQFF
v_call: TRBV6-5; d_call: TRBD2; clone_size: .; j_call: TRBJ2-1; cdr3_nt: TGTGCCAGCAGAGTGGGGACTAGCGGGTACAATGAGCAGTTCTTC; cdr3_aa: CASRVGTSGYNEQFF
v_call: TRBV5-1; d_call: TRBD2; clone_size: .; j_call: TRBJ2-1; cdr3_nt: TGCGCCAGCAGCTTGGCTAGCGGGAGGGCCCTCGATGAGCAGTTCTTC; cdr3_aa: CASSLASGRALDEQFF
v_call: TRBV5-1; d_call: .; clone_size: .; j_call: TRBJ1-2; cdr3_nt: TGCGCCAGCAGCTTGGACAGGGTGAGGGGCTACACCTTC; cdr3_aa: CASSLDRVRGYTF
v_call: TRBV19; d_call: TRBD1; clone_size: .; j_call: TRBJ2-7; cdr3_nt: TGTGCCAGTAGTTATGGGACAGATCTCTACGAGCAGTACTTC; cdr3_aa: CASSYGTDLYEQYF
v_call: TRBV30; d_call: TRBD1; clone_size: .; j_call: TRBJ1-2; cdr3_nt: TGTGCCTGGGGACAGGGAACTTCTGGCTACACCTTC; cdr3_aa: CAWGQGTSGYTF
v_call: TRBV7-8; d_call: .; clone_size: once; j_call: TRBJ2-7; cdr3_nt: TGTGCCAGCAGCTTGGGTACAGCGGCAGTATACGAGCAGTACTTC; cdr3_aa: CASSLGTAAVYEQYF
v_call: TRBV7-9; d_call: TRBD1; clone_size: .; j_call: TRBJ1-2; cdr3_nt: TGTGCCAGCAGGTCAGGGGGAGCCGACTATGGCTACACCTTC; cdr3_aa: CASRSGGADYGYTF
v_call: TRBV9; d_call: TRBD2; clone_size: .; j_call: TRBJ2-5; cdr3_nt: TGTGCCAGCAGCGTAGGTGGTAGCGGGATAAAAGAGACCCAGTACTTC; cdr3_aa: CASSVGGSGIKETQYF
v_call: TRBV3-1/TRBV3-2; d_call: TRBD1; clone_size: .; j_call: TRBJ2-7; cdr3_nt: TGTGCCAGCAGCCAAGTAACAGGGGGCGACTACGAGCAGTACTTC; cdr3_aa: CASSQVTGGDYEQYF
v_call: TRBV20-1; d_call: TRBD1; clone_size: .; j_call: TRBJ1-2; cdr3_nt: TGCAGTGCCACGACAGGGGTTGGCTACACCTTC; cdr3_aa: CSATTGVGYTF
v_call: TRBV11-2; d_call: TRBD2; clone_size: .; j_call: TRBJ2-7; cdr3_nt: TGTGCCAGCAGCCCCAACCTACTAGCGACCAACGAGCAGTACTTC; cdr3_aa: CASSPNLLATNEQYF
v_call: TRBV30; d_call: .; clone_size: .; j_call: TRBJ1-1; cdr3_nt: TGTGCCTGGAGTAGGTCCGGGGACACTGAAGCTTTCTTT; cdr3_aa: CAWSRSGDTEAFF
v_call: TRBV30; d_call: .; clone_size: .; j_call: TRBJ2-7; cdr3_nt: TGTGCCTGGAAGGCAGGGGGGTACGAGCAGTACTTC; cdr3_aa: CAWKAGGYEQYF
v_call: TRBV2; d_call: .; clone_size: once; j_call: TRBJ2-1; cdr3_nt: TGTGCCAGCAGTGGCGACAGTAGCCTTAAGTTCTTC; cdr3_aa: CASSGDSSLKFF
v_call: TRBV27; d_call: .; clone_size: .; j_call: TRBJ2-3; cdr3_nt: TGTGCCAGCAGTCCTCGGGGCAGGGGATTCACAGATACGCAGTATTTT; cdr3_aa: CASSPRGRGFTDTQYF
v_call: TRBV4-2; d_call: TRBD2; clone_size: .; j_call: TRBJ2-3; cdr3_nt: TGTGCCAGCAGCCAAGTTGGTAGCGGGGACTCAGATACGCAGTATTTT; cdr3_aa: CASSQVGSGDSDTQYF
v_call: TRBV11-2; d_call: TRBD1; clone_size: .; j_call: TRBJ2-5; cdr3_nt: TGTGCCAGCAGCTCGGGGACAGCACAAGAGACCCAGTACTTC; cdr3_aa: CASSSGTAQETQYF
v_call: TRBV6-6; d_call: .; clone_size: .; j_call: TRBJ1-2; cdr3_nt: TGTGCCAGCAGTTTAGAGGTCCGTGGCTACACCTTC; cdr3_aa: CASSLEVRGYTF
v_call: TRBV7-2; d_call: .; clone_size: .; j_call: TRBJ1-1; cdr3_nt: TGTGCCAGCAGCTTAGTAGCAATCCGCAGGGCTAACACTGAAGCTTTCTTT; cdr3_aa: CASSLVAIRRANTEAFF
v_call: TRBV5-4; d_call: .; clone_size: .; j_call: TRBJ2-3; cdr3_nt: TGTGCCAGCAGCCGTACCGGACAGCCCAGCACAGATACGCAGTATTTT; cdr3_aa: CASSRTGQPSTDTQYF
v_call: TRBV14; d_call: .; clone_size: .; j_call: TRBJ1-2; cdr3_nt: TGTGCCAGTAAACCGAGAGTGAACTATGGCTACACCTTC; cdr3_aa: CASKPRVNYGYTF
v_call: TRBV5-1; d_call: TRBD2; clone_size: .; j_call: TRBJ2-1; cdr3_nt: TGCGCCAGCAGCTTGGTTCTAGCGGACAATGAGCAGTTCTTC; cdr3_aa: CASSLVLADNEQFF
v_call: TRBV25-1; d_call: TRBD1; clone_size: .; j_call: TRBJ1-1; cdr3_nt: TGTGCCAGCAGTGAATATGGAGGACAGGGGAAGACTGAAGCTTTCTTT; cdr3_aa: CASSEYGGQGKTEAFF
v_call: TRBV5-4; d_call: TRBD1; clone_size: .; j_call: TRBJ1-6; cdr3_nt: TGTGCCAGCAGCCCAGGACAGGGGGGATCACCCCTCCACTTT; cdr3_aa: CASSPGQGGSPLHF
v_call: TRBV2; d_call: TRBD1; clone_size: .; j_call: TRBJ1-1; cdr3_nt: TGTGCCAGCAGTGATCTAGGACAGGGTGGCACTGAAGCTTTCTTT; cdr3_aa: CASSDLGQGGTEAFF
v_call: TRBV27; d_call: TRBD2; clone_size: .; j_call: TRBJ2-1; cdr3_nt: TGTGCCAGCAGTTTAAGAACTAGCGGGAGAGATGAGCAGTTCTTC; cdr3_aa: CASSLRTSGRDEQFF
v_call: TRBV29-1; d_call: TRBD1; clone_size: .; j_call: TRBJ1-5; cdr3_nt: TGCAGTCGGGACAGCTATAGCAATCAGCCCCAGCATTTT; cdr3_aa: CSRDSYSNQPQHF
v_call: TRBV11-1; d_call: .; clone_size: .; j_call: TRBJ1-4; cdr3_nt: TGTGCCAGCAGCACAGCCGGCGAAAAACTGTTTTTT; cdr3_aa: CASSTAGEKLFF
v_call: TRBV5-1; d_call: .; clone_size: .; j_call: TRBJ2-7; cdr3_nt: TGCGCCAGCAGCTTGATATCTAGCGACCACGAGCAGTACTTC; cdr3_aa: CASSLISSDHEQYF
v_call: TRBV3-1/TRBV3-2; d_call: TRBD1; clone_size: .; j_call: TRBJ1-3; cdr3_nt: TGTGCCAGCAGCGGACAGGTCTTATCTGGAAACACCATATATTTT; cdr3_aa: CASSGQVLSGNTIYF
v_call: TRBV18; d_call: .; clone_size: few; j_call: TRBJ2-2; cdr3_nt: TGTGCCAGCTCACCACCGGGCCCGAACACCGGGGAGCTGTTTTTT; cdr3_aa: CASSPPGPNTGELFF
v_call: TRBV5-1; d_call: .; clone_size: .; j_call: TRBJ1-1; cdr3_nt: TGCGCCAGCAGCTTACTAGGAACGGCTGAAGCTTTCTTT; cdr3_aa: CASSLLGTAEAFF
v_call: TRBV10-3; d_call: TRBD1; clone_size: once; j_call: TRBJ1-2; cdr3_nt: TGTGCCATCAGTGTTCCGGGACAGTCACTCTATGGCTACACCTTC; cdr3_aa: CAISVPGQSLYGYTF
v_call: TRBV27; d_call: .; clone_size: .; j_call: TRBJ1-5; cdr3_nt: TGTGCCAGCAGTTTGGAGGAGGGAAGAAAGCCCCAGCATTTT; cdr3_aa: CASSLEEGRKPQHF
v_call: TRBV3-1/TRBV3-2; d_call: .; clone_size: .; j_call: TRBJ1-1; cdr3_nt: TGTGCCAGCAGCCAAGTAAAACAAGAAGCTTTCTTT; cdr3_aa: CASSQVKQEAFF
v_call: TRBV5-1; d_call: .; clone_size: .; j_call: TRBJ2-1; cdr3_nt: TGCGCCAGCAGCTTGGAAGCGGTATCCTACAATGAGCAGTTCTTC; cdr3_aa: CASSLEAVSYNEQFF
v_call: TRBV5-1; d_call: .; clone_size: .; j_call: TRBJ2-2; cdr3_nt: TGCGCCAGCAGCTTGGGCGGTATGAACACCGGGGAGCTGTTTTTT; cdr3_aa: CASSLGGMNTGELFF
v_call: TRBV2; d_call: TRBD2; clone_size: .; j_call: TRBJ2-1; cdr3_nt: TGTGCCGCCGGGAGGGACGGTAACAATGAGCAGTTCTTC; cdr3_aa: CAAGRDGNNEQFF
v_call: TRBV28; d_call: .; clone_size: .; j_call: TRBJ1-3; cdr3_nt: TGTGCCAGCACTCTGTCGGACAACTCTGGAAACACCATATATTTT; cdr3_aa: CASTLSDNSGNTIYF
v_call: TRBV14; d_call: .; clone_size: .; j_call: TRBJ1-1; cdr3_nt: TGTGCCAGCAGCCGGAGGTCCCTAGCGGGGCTGTACACTGAAGCTTTCTTT; cdr3_aa: CASSRRSLAGLYTEAFF
v_call: TRBV2; d_call: TRBD1; clone_size: .; j_call: TRBJ1-5; cdr3_nt: TGTGCCAGCAGGGGGACAGGAGATCAGCCCCAGCATTTT; cdr3_aa: CASRGTGDQPQHF
v_call: TRBV19; d_call: .; clone_size: .; j_call: TRBJ2-1; cdr3_nt: TGTGCCAGTAGTATCGGAGAAAGCTCCTACAATGAGCAGTTCTTC; cdr3_aa: CASSIGESSYNEQFF
v_call: TRBV3-1/TRBV3-2; d_call: .; clone_size: .; j_call: TRBJ1-3; cdr3_nt: TGTGCCAGCAGCCAAGGCAGCTCTGGAAACACCATATATTTT; cdr3_aa: CASSQGSSGNTIYF
v_call: TRBV18; d_call: TRBD1; clone_size: once; j_call: TRBJ1-1; cdr3_nt: TGTGCCAGCTCCCCGCGGGGACAGGGGGCTGAAGCTTTCTTT; cdr3_aa: CASSPRGQGAEAFF
v_call: TRBV5-1; d_call: .; clone_size: once; j_call: TRBJ1-2; cdr3_nt: TGCGCCAGCAGCCCGGAGGGGGGGGACTATGGCTACACCTTC; cdr3_aa: CASSPEGGDYGYTF
v_call: TRBV11-3; d_call: TRBD1; clone_size: once; j_call: TRBJ2-7; cdr3_nt: TGTGCCAGCAGCCTGGACAGGGATCTACGCGAGCAGTACTTC; cdr3_aa: CASSLDRDLREQYF
v_call: TRBV19; d_call: .; clone_size: once; j_call: TRBJ1-1; cdr3_nt: TGTGCCAGTACCTTCGACAGGAACACTGAAGCTTTCTTT; cdr3_aa: CASTFDRNTEAFF
v_call: TRBV7-7; d_call: .; clone_size: .; j_call: TRBJ1-3; cdr3_nt: TGTGCTAGCAGCTCTTTGACAGAACTTGGAAACACCATATATTTT; cdr3_aa: CASSSLTELGNTIYF
v_call: TRBV30; d_call: TRBD1; clone_size: .; j_call: TRBJ2-2; cdr3_nt: TGTGCCTTGGGACAGGCCACCGGGGAGCTGTTTTTT; cdr3_aa: CALGQATGELFF
v_call: TRBV3-1/TRBV3-2; d_call: TRBD2; clone_size: .; j_call: TRBJ2-7; cdr3_nt: TGTGCCAGCAGCCATGAGGGAGGGCCGAGGGAGCAGTACTTC; cdr3_aa: CASSHEGGPREQYF
v_call: TRBV19; d_call: .; clone_size: .; j_call: TRBJ2-1; cdr3_nt: TGTGCCAGTAGTATACCTGGGGCCCGCTCCTACAATGAGCAGTTCTTC; cdr3_aa: CASSIPGARSYNEQFF